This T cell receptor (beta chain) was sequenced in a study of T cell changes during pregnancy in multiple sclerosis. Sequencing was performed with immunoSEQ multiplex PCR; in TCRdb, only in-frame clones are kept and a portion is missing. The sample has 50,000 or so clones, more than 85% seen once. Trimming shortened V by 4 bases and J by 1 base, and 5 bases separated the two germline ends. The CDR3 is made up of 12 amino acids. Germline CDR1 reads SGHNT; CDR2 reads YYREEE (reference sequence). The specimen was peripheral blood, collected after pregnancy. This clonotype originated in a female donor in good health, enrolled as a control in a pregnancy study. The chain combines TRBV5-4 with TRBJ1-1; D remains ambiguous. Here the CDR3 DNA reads TGTGCCAGCAGCCCGGGGAACACTGAAGCTTTCTTT. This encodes CASSPGNTEAFF. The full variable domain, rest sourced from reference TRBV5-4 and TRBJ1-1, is ETGVTQSPTHLIKTRGQQVTLRCSSQSGHNTVSWYQQALGQGPQFIFQYYREEENGRGNFPPRFSGLQFPNYSSELNVNALELDDSALYLCASSPGNTEAFFGQGTRLTVV.